The T cell receptor beta chain described here comes from a study of radiotherapy plus CTLA-4 blockade in lung cancer. Focal radiation plus CTLA-4 blockade with ipilimumab was given to patients with chemo-refractory metastatic non-small-cell lung cancer. Notes on the study in general: Tumor-origin TCR clones grew in blood after radiotherapy plus ipilimumab. The best predictor of response was reported to be early blood T cell clone dynamics, with interferon-beta.

Note on this clone: The antigen is unknown.

Germline V gene data show CDR1 as ENHRY and CDR2 as SYGVKD. After removal of 2 bases from V and 7 bases from J, the junction contained 2 bases not matched to a gene. The CDR3 is 14 amino acids. Sequencing was performed with immunoSEQ multiplex PCR; in TCRdb, only in-frame clones are kept and a portion is missing. The table records around 85,000 clones, approximately 84% of them present only once. This specimen consisted of peripheral blood, obtained from a patient treated with radiotherapy plus ipilimumab. The receptor comes from a human donor with non-small cell lung cancer who had a partial response to radiotherapy plus ipilimumab. The chain combines TRBV10-3 with TRBJ1-6; 7 nucleotides align to TRBD1. The CDR3 nucleotides read TGTGCCATCAGTGAGGGACAGGTCAATTCACCCCTCCACTTT. It is translated as CAISEGQVNSPLHF.